Described below is a single T cell receptor beta chain sequence and its context. Per the original methods: Reference gene primers were amplified, and this amplification served to estimate nucleated cell counts. Generated by immunoSEQ multiplex PCR, the TCRdb table keeps only in-frame clones and is missing some. D and trimming come from the DNA, and the V and J calls and clone size come from that table. Among under 200,000 clones listed, around 80% were seen once. This sample was included in a study of blood T cell repertoires in COVID-19. Germline V gene sequence: CDR1 LNHDA, CDR2 SQIVND (reference sequence). The CDR3 contains 14 residues. Trimming removed 8 bases at V and 6 bases at J, with 18 bases between.

The sequencing input was peripheral blood. The chain is built from TRBV19 and TRBJ2-3; D unclear. The TCR sequence derives from a woman aged 55-70 years with COVID-19, enrolled during active disease. The CDR3 DNA reads TGTGCCAGTTCCACACCGAATTCGAGGGATACGCAGTATTTT. Translating gives CASSTPNSRDTQYF.